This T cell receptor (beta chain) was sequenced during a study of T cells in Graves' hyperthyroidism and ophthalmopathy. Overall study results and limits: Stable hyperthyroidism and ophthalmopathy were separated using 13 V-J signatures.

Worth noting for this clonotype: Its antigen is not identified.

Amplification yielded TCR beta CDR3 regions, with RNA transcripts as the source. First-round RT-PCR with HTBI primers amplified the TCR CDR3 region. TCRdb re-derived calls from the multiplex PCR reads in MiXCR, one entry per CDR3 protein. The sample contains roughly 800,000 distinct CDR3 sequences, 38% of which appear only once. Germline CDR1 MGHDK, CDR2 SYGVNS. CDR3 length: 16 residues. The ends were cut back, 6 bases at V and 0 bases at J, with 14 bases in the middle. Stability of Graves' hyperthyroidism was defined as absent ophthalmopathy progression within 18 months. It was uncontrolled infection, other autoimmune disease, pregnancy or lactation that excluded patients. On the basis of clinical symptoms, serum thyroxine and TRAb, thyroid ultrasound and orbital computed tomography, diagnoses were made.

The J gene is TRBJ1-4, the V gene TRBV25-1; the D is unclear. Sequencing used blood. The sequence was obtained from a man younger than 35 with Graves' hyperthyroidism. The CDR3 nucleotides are TGTGCCAGCAGCCAAGAGTGGCGACCAACTAATGAAAAACTGTTTTTT. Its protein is CASSQEWRPTNEKLFF.